Listed here are 32 T cell receptor beta chains from one sample, sequenced in a study of T cell clones after liver transplantation. Libraries were prepared by immunoSEQ multiplex PCR; TCRdb keeps only in-frame clonotypes and omits some of them. The sample lists about 85,000 clones; 65% to 85% were seen once. The source was CD4+ T cells from blood, collected approximately 3.5 years after liver transplant. Receptors originate from a human patient who received a liver transplant. Some T cells may have originated in the graft donor.

Only one count was recorded for this clone. The rearrangement joins TRBV5-6 to TRBJ1-5; D may be TRBD1 (5 bases). Germline-derived CDR1 and CDR2 are SGHDT and YYEEEE. V lost 3 bases, J lost 3 bases, and 10 bases lay in between. The CDR3 sequence is 14 residues long. The CDR3 region has the DNA TGTGCCAGCAGCTGGGGGGACCACAATCAGCCCCAGCATTTT. This codes for CASSWGDHNQPQHF.

As to this clone: At the DNA level, this CDR3 is encoded by other sequences in the same sample as well. V usage is TRBV9 and J usage is TRBJ1-1; D gene uncertain. The CDR3 totals 14 residues. Per the germline V gene, CDR1 is SGDLS and CDR2 is YYNGEE. Trimming cost V 0 bases and J 1 base, with 7 bases left between them. The CDR3 region is CASSVGTRNTEAFF. The CDR3 DNA reads as TGTGCCAGCAGCGTAGGGACTCGGAACACTGAAGCTTTCTTT.

The chain recombines TRBV5-1 with TRBJ2-7; no clear D gene. The V end was cut by 0 bases, the J end by 4 bases, with 14 bases between. This CDR3 has 15 residues. Germline V gene sequence: CDR1 SGHRS, CDR2 YFSETQ. DNA for the CDR3: TGCGCCAGCAGCTTGGCCCTAGGCTGGGATTACGAGCAGTACTTC. Protein sequence: CASSLALGWDYEQYF.

The rearrangement uses TRBV25-1 and TRBJ2-5; a weak D match, TRBD2 (5 bases). The CDR3 runs to 13 residues. Trimming took off 5 bases at V and 4 bases at J, with 11 bases between the two ends. Germline V lookup: CDR1 MGHDK, CDR2 SYGVNS. Here the CDR3 DNA reads TGTGCCAGCAGTCTAGGAGGATTAGAGACCCAGTACTTC. This translates into CASSLGGLETQYF.

The genes are TRBV5-6 and TRBJ1-1; D is undetermined. Germline CDR1 and CDR2: SGHDT and YYEEEE. The CDR3 is 13 amino acids. Trimming removed 10 bases at V and 7 bases at J, with 20 bases between. CDR3 region: CAGKKPVGHEAFF. The CDR3 region has the DNA TGTGCCGGCAAGAAACCGGTCGGTCATGAAGCTTTCTTT.

The chain has TRBV29-1 and TRBJ2-5; D gene unclear. The germline CDR1 and CDR2 sequences are SQVTM and ANQGSEA. The CDR3 sequence is 12 residues long. Trimming took 2 bases from V and 2 from J, leaving 6 bases between them. For the CDR3, the DNA is TGCAGCGTTGAACATTTTCAAGAGACCCAGTACTTC. It translates to CSVEHFQETQYF. Combining the CDR3 with reference TRBV29-1 and TRBJ2-5 gives the whole variable domain SAVISQKPSRDICQRGTSLTIQCQVDSQVTMMFWYRQQPGQSLTLIATANQGSEATYESGFVIDKFPISRPNLTFSTLTVSNMSPEDSSIYLCSVEHFQETQYFGPGTRLLVL.

The genes are TRBV5-1 and TRBJ2-1, with 9 bases identical to TRBD2. The junction had 13 bases not matched to a gene; V was cut back by 0 bases and J by 3 bases. The CDR3 runs to 19 residues. Germline V lookup: CDR1 SGHRS, CDR2 YFSETQ. In DNA form, the CDR3 reads TGCGCCAGCAGCTTGGGACTAGCGGCTATAGATACTTTCTACAATGAGCAGTTCTTC. Translated: CASSLGLAAIDTFYNEQFF.

A few counts support this clone. The V and J genes are TRBV18 and TRBJ1-5; D remains unclear. Per the germline V gene, CDR1 is KGHSH and CDR2 is LQKENI. Trimming removed 2 bases at V and 0 bases at J, with 14 bases between. The CDR3 totals 17 residues. The CDR3 here is CASSPKNPAYSNQPQHF. CDR3 in DNA: TGTGCCAGCTCACCAAAGAATCCCGCCTATAGCAATCAGCCCCAGCATTTT.

The rearrangement uses TRBV28 and TRBJ2-5; D is perhaps TRBD2 (6 bases). CDR1 is MDHEN and CDR2 is SYDVKM in the germline V gene. The CDR3 spans 15 residues. The V and J ends lost 4 bases and 2 bases respectively, with 14 bases between them. The CDR3 is CASSYGGAAQETQYF. The CDR3 DNA follows: TGTGCCAGCAGTTACGGCGGGGCAGCTCAAGAGACCCAGTACTTC.

As to this clone: Other DNA sequences in the sample encode the same CDR3. This chain links TRBV6-6 with TRBJ2-1; tentative D call: TRBD1 (5 bases). The V end lost 3 bases, the J end lost 3 bases, and 9 bases lay between the germline ends. The germline CDR1 and CDR2 sequences are MNHNY and SVGAGI (reference sequence). This CDR3 region has 14 residues. This CDR3 reads CASSYSRVYNEQFF. In DNA form, the CDR3 reads TGTGCCAGCAGTTATAGCAGGGTCTACAATGAGCAGTTCTTC.

The V call is TRBV28, the J call TRBJ1-5; D gene uncertain. The CDR3 loop spans 16 amino acids. Germline-derived CDR1 and CDR2 are MDHEN and SYDVKM. Trimming left V 7 bases short and J 0 bases short, with 16 bases between. CDR3 protein: CASIGSNLYSNQPQHF. CDR3 coding DNA: TGTGCCAGCATCGGCAGCAACCTTTATAGCAATCAGCCCCAGCATTTT.

For the CDR3, the DNA is TGTGCCTCCCGTACCGGGACTCTTCCTTACAATGAGCAGTTCTTC. Translation: CASRTGTLPYNEQFF. The chain employs TRBV5-8 and TRBJ2-1; possible D gene TRBD2, 6 bases. Trimming removed 10 bases at V and 4 bases at J, with 21 bases between. The CDR3 is made up of 15 amino acids. CDR1 SGHTS and CDR2 YDEGEE come from the germline V gene.

The genes are TRBV28 and TRBJ1-2, with TRBD1 identical over 7 bases. Germline V gives CDR1 MDHEN, CDR2 SYDVKM. The CDR3 sequence is 16 residues long. With 6 bases clipped from V and 4 bases from J, the junction kept 14 bases outside the gene matches. CDR3 region: CASRGTVTPPPYGYTF. As DNA, the CDR3 is TGTGCCAGCAGAGGGACAGTAACCCCCCCACCCTATGGCTACACCTTC.

Here the CDR3 reads CASSGQGIFNEQFF. CDR3 nucleotides: TGTGCCAGCAGTGGGCAGGGAATTTTTAATGAGCAGTTCTTC. The chain has TRBV2 and TRBJ2-1; D is perhaps TRBD1 (5 bases). Trimming removed 4 bases at V and 7 bases at J, with 14 bases between. The CDR3 consists of 14 residues. The germline V gene has CDR1 SNHLY and CDR2 FYNNEI.

The chain's CDR3 is CASSSRDRGQGNTIYF. CDR3 DNA: TGTGCCAGCAGCAGCCGGGACAGGGGGCAAGGAAACACCATATATTTT. V is TRBV7-8 and J is TRBJ1-3; 12 positions match TRBD1. The CDR3 runs to 16 residues. Germline assignment: CDR1 SGHVS and CDR2 FQNEAQ. J lost 4 bases, V lost 5 bases, and 6 bases had no gene match.

The chain joins TRBV10-3 to TRBJ1-2; 7 nucleotides line up with TRBD1. V dropped 4 bases and J dropped 2; count of bases not matched to a gene: 4. This CDR3 comprises 14 residues. Germline V gene sequence: CDR1 ENHRY, CDR2 SYGVKD. The CDR3 nucleotides are TGTGCCATCAGTGGGGGACAGAGCAACTATGGCTACACCTTC. It codes for CAISGGQSNYGYTF.

This clone was seen only once. The rearrangement joins TRBV9 to TRBJ1-3; TRBD1 agrees at 9 bases. CDR1 is SGDLS and CDR2 is YYNGEE in the germline V gene. The CDR3 spans 15 residues. Trimming removed 7 bases from V and 3 bases from J; junction bases left unmatched: 8. The CDR3 sequence is CASGRDRVSGNTIYF. The CDR3 DNA follows: TGTGCCAGCGGGCGGGACAGGGTTAGTGGAAACACCATATATTTT.

V gene TRBV18 combines with J gene TRBJ2-5; D remains unclear. Deletions cut 0 bases from V and 1 base from J, with 0 bases between. CDR1 KGHSH and CDR2 LQKENI come from the germline V gene. CDR3 length: 12 residues. The CDR3 bases are TGTGCCAGCTCACCACCCCAAGAGACCCAGTACTTC. This translates into CASSPPQETQYF.

V and J are TRBV5-1 and TRBJ2-7, with D possibly being TRBD1 (6 bases). CDR3 length equals 13 residues. The ends were cut back, 4 bases at V and 2 bases at J, with 10 bases in the middle. Looked up from germline, CDR1 is SGHRS and CDR2 is YFSETQ. CDR3 sequence: CASSVGQPYEQYF. CDR3 DNA sequence: TGCGCCAGCAGCGTGGGACAACCCTACGAGCAGTACTTC.

The chain employs TRBV7-3 and TRBJ2-1; 8 bases are shared with TRBD2. The CDR3 has 13 amino acids. Germline values: CDR1 SGHTA, CDR2 FQGTGA. The V segment lost 6 bases and the J segment 13 bases; nucleotides outside the gene matches: 11. The CDR3 is CASRSLAGGPQFF. CDR3 sequence (DNA): TGTGCCAGCAGAAGTCTAGCGGGTGGTCCTCAGTTCTTC.

To note about this clone: At one boundary the junction diverges from the germline segment, which might be a read error. The DNA of the CDR3 is TGTGCTAGCAGCCGCGGACTAGCCCCAGAGACCCAGTACTTC. Translation gives CASSRGLAPETQYF. This chain links TRBV7-7 with TRBJ2-5; 8 nucleotides match TRBD2. Germline V gene lookup returns CDR1 SSHAT and CDR2 FNYEAQ (reference sequence). The length of the CDR3 is 14 residues.

The CDR3 region has the DNA TGTGCCAGCAGCTTAACAATACCGAACACTGAAGCTTTCTTT. As protein: CASSLTIPNTEAFF. The chain combines TRBV7-2 with TRBJ1-1, with unresolved D. Germline CDR1 and CDR2: SGHTA and FQGNSA. Between the trimmed V and J ends, which lost 2 bases and 1 base, there was a span of 8 bases. The CDR3 is made up of 14 amino acids.

J is TRBJ2-7 and V is TRBV7-2; D is perhaps TRBD2 (6 bases). Germline-derived CDR1 and CDR2 are SGHTA and FQGNSA. This CDR3 comprises 16 residues. The V end lost 2 bases, the J end lost 0 bases, and 14 bases lay between the germline ends. CDR3 sequence: CASSLRLASSSYEQYF. CDR3 nucleotides: TGTGCCAGCAGCTTACGTCTAGCGTCGAGCTCCTACGAGCAGTACTTC.

This chain connects TRBV18 to TRBJ2-2; 13 bases line up with TRBD2. Trimming took 1 base from V and 5 from J; bases not matched to a gene: 1. The CDR3 is 16 amino acids. Germline-derived CDR1 and CDR2 are KGHSH and LQKENI. This chain's CDR3 is CASSPLGLAGTGELFF. The CDR3 region has the DNA TGTGCCAGCTCACCACTGGGACTAGCGGGAACCGGGGAGCTGTTTTTT.

The chain couples TRBV4-3 to TRBJ1-3; D is uncertain. Trimming cost V 0 bases and J 2 bases, with 5 bases left between them. There are 14 residues in the CDR3. Germline V gene data show CDR1 as LGHNA and CDR2 as YSLEER. The CDR3 DNA is TGCGCCAGCAGCCAAGAGCTTGCTGGAAACACCATATATTTT. Protein product: CASSQELAGNTIYF.

The rearrangement joins TRBV29-1 to TRBJ2-2; the D gene is possibly TRBD2 (6 bases). V was pared by 6 bases and J by 6 bases, with 14 bases between. The CDR3 spans 13 residues. Germline assignment: CDR1 SQVTM and CDR2 ANQGSEA. The CDR3 region has the DNA TGCAGCGTGGGGGGAAGTGGGGCCGGGGAGCTGTTTTTT. Translated: CSVGGSGAGELFF.

J is TRBJ2-7 and V is TRBV28; the match to TRBD2 covers 12 bases. Germline-derived CDR1 and CDR2 are MDHEN and SYDVKM. The CDR3 covers 15 residues. With V trimmed by 5 bases and J by 3 bases, 5 bases remained unmatched. The CDR3 sequence is CASSTLTSGSYEQYF. The CDR3 DNA reads as TGTGCCAGCAGTACACTGACTAGCGGGAGCTACGAGCAGTACTTC.

The V call is TRBV6-4, the J call TRBJ2-3; a possible D gene is TRBD2 (6 bases). Germline loops: CDR1 MRHNA, CDR2 SNTAGT. V gave up 6 bases and J gave up 1 base, with 14 bases separating them. There are 15 residues in the CDR3. Written as DNA, the CDR3 is TGTGCCAGCAGCCCCGGGCGGGGAGGCACAGATACGCAGTATTTT. As protein: CASSPGRGGTDTQYF.

This chain links TRBV5-5 with TRBJ1-3; 7 bases line up with TRBD1. The CDR3 contains 17 residues. Germline CDR1 reads SGHKS; CDR2 reads YYEKEE (reference sequence). Trimming at V came to 0 bases and at J to 0 bases, leaving 6 bases not matched to a gene. In DNA form, the CDR3 reads TGTGCCAGCAGCTTGGTCAGGGGGAACCCCTCTGGAAACACCATATATTTT. This sequence encodes CASSLVRGNPSGNTIYF. Drawing the rest from reference TRBV5-5 and TRBJ1-3, the complete variable domain is DAGVTQSPTHLIKTRGQQVTLRCSPISGHKSVSWYQQVLGQGPQFIFQYYEKEERGRGNFPDRFSARQFPNYSSELNVNALLLGDSALYLCASSLVRGNPSGNTIYFGEGSWLTVV.

This sequence joins TRBV6-5 and TRBJ1-2; 9 nucleotides match TRBD1. The junction had 4 bases not matched to a gene; V was cut back by 7 bases and J by 1 base. The CDR3 is 14 amino acids. In germline, CDR1 is MNHEY, CDR2 SVGAGI. CDR3 loop: CASIRDRDNYGYTF. For the CDR3, the DNA is TGTGCCAGCATTCGGGACAGGGATAACTATGGCTACACCTTC.

The chain uses TRBV5-1 and TRBJ2-2; D perhaps matches TRBD1 (5 bases). The germline V gene encodes CDR1 SGHRS and CDR2 YFSETQ. This CDR3 contains 14 residues. V was clipped by 5 bases and J by 0 bases, with 8 bases between them. This chain's CDR3 is CASRKTANTGELFF. The CDR3 coding sequence is TGCGCCAGCAGGAAGACAGCGAACACCGGGGAGCTGTTTTTT.

V usage is TRBV30 and J usage is TRBJ2-3; D gene uncertain. V lost 0 bases to trimming and J lost 5 bases, with 3 bases between them. CDR3 length equals 11 residues. CDR1 is GTSNPN and CDR2 is SVGIG in the germline V gene (reference sequence). The chain's CDR3 is CAWSVGDTQYF. The DNA of the CDR3 is TGTGCCTGGAGTGTTGGAGATACGCAGTATTTT.